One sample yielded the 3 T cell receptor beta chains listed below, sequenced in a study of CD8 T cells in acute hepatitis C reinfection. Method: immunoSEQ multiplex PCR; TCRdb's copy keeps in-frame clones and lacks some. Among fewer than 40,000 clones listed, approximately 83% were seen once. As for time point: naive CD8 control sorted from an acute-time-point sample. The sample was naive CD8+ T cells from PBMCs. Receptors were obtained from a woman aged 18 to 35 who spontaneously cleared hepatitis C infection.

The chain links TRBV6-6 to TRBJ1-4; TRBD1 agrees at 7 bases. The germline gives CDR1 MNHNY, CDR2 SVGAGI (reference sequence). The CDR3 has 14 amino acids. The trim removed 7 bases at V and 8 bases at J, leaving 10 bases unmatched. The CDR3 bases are TGTGCCAGCACCCAAACAGGGGATGCGGAAAAACTGTTTTTT. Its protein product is CASTQTGDAEKLFF.

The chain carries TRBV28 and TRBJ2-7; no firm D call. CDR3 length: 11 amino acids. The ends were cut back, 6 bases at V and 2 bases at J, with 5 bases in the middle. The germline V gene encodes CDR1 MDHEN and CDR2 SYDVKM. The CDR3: CASRDTYEQYF. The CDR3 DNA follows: TGTGCCAGCAGGGATACCTACGAGCAGTACTTC. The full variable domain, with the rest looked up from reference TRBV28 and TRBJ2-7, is DVKVTQSSRYLVKRTGEKVFLECVQDMDHENMFWYRQDPGLGLRLIYFSYDVKMKEKGDIPEGYSVSREKKERFSLILESASTNQTSMYLCASRDTYEQYFGPGTRLTVT.

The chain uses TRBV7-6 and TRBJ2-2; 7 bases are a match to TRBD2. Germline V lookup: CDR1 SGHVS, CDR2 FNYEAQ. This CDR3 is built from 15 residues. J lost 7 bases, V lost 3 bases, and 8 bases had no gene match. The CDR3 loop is CASSFSGYMDGELFF. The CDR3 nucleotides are TGTGCCAGCAGCTTTAGCGGGTATATGGACGGGGAGCTGTTTTTT.